The rows below give T cell receptor beta chains drawn from one sample of a study of T cell responses to AZD1222 COVID-19 vaccine. The method was immunoSEQ multiplex PCR; TCRdb's version includes in-frame clones alone and lacks a portion of them. Of about 96,000 clones detected, 80% to 90% appear once; the ten largest clones hold 1.6%. Specimen: peripheral blood, collected on day 0 of AZD1222 vaccination. These receptors were collected from an adult in good health. Both conserved end residues are part of each CDR3. The size entry is marked missing in some rows and otherwise reads once, few, many or a size class.

TRBJ1-2 | TRBV27 | NA | CASSLSPGPNYGYTF
TRBJ1-1 | TRBV7-9 | NA | CASSFVDTEAFF
TRBJ1-5 | TRBV15 | NA | CATSGDRDRDQPQHF
TRBJ2-1 | TRBV28 | once | CASSLAGGNEQFF
TRBJ1-2 | TRBV7-9 | NA | CASSESESFENYGYTF
TRBJ1-5 | TRBV7-8 | NA | CASSLARIQPQHF
TRBJ1-5 | TRBV7-6 | few | CASSLDNYQPQHF
TRBJ2-7 | TRBV6-1 | NA | CASSEGAVYEQYF
TRBJ1-1 | TRBV5-4 | NA | CASSLDRANTEAFF
TRBJ1-3 | TRBV13 | NA | CASSLDTGAGNTIYF
TRBJ1-2 | TRBV7-9 | NA | CASSLTWGQGPLNYGYTF
TRBJ2-7 | TRBV9 | NA | CASSGAPTGNPYEQYF
TRBJ2-7 | TRBV6-1 | once | CASSEAVGWTESYEQYF
TRBJ1-1 | TRBV7-6 | NA | CASSLGLTGTMNTEAFF
TRBJ1-1 | TRBV4-1 | NA | CASSQGILNTEAFF
TRBJ2-1 | TRBV30 | once | CAWSVWGGDNEQFF
TRBJ2-3 | TRBV19 | NA | CASSPHGTGGADTQYF
TRBJ1-6 | TRBV5-6 | NA | CASSNPIGDRGQSPLHF
TRBJ1-2 | TRBV24-1 | NA | CATSGTAGNYGYTF
TRBJ1-2 | TRBV6-5 | NA | CASSYGGRSTYGYTF
TRBJ1-1 | TRBV7-8 | NA | CASNRDSMNTEAFF
TRBJ2-5 | TRBV9 | NA | CASSHSGGARETQYF
TRBJ2-1 | TRBV20-1 | NA | CSARGTSGGRPEWYNEQFF
TRBJ1-1 | TRBV30 | NA | CAWSVNYRVAWENTEAFF
TRBJ2-3 | TRBV5-1 | NA | CASSLAGTGRSDTQYF
TRBJ2-7 | TRBV21-1 | NA | CASSNRVHSYEQYF
TRBJ1-6 | TRBV30 | NA | CARRTGNSPLHF
TRBJ1-6 | TRBV30 | NA | CAWSVIGTSASPLHF
TRBJ2-2 | TRBV21-1 | few | CASSPHGGGYTGELFF
TRBJ1-6 | TRBV28 | NA | CASSYPDALHF
TRBJ2-3 | TRBV6-5 | NA | CASKGGGADTQYF
TRBJ2-3 | TRBV9 | once | CASSVRQTPDTQYF
TRBJ2-3 | TRBV5-4 | few | CASSGGTILPTDTQYF
TRBJ1-3 | TRBV19 | NA | CASSIQTGNTIYF
TRBJ2-5 | TRBV9 | NA | CASSVAGGPETQYF
TRBJ2-6 | TRBV10-2 | NA | CASKDLSSGANVLTF
TRBJ2-2 | TRBV10-3 | NA | CAISGASRNTGELFF
TRBJ1-1 | TRBV30 | NA | CAWSQEDLYTEAFF
TRBJ1-2 | TRBV30 | NA | CAWSVESLGSGYTF
TRBJ1-1 | TRBV6-5 | NA | CASSYSRGTEAFF
TRBJ1-2 | TRBV6-1 | once | CASSEGGGYGYTF
TRBJ1-6 | TRBV9 | NA | CASSEMTDSPLHF
TRBJ2-2 | TRBV7-7 | NA | CASSLDTSGELFF
TRBJ2-7 | TRBV16 | NA | CASSRTYEQYF
TRBJ1-1 | TRBV12-5 | NA | CASRLDTEAFF
TRBJ1-5 | TRBV28 | NA | CASSLTDNQPQHF
TRBJ2-3 | TRBV27 | NA | CASSRTGGVTDTQYF
TRBJ1-5 | TRBV19 | NA | CASTPGSGDQPQHF
TRBJ1-6 | TRBV3-1/TRBV3-2 | once | CASSQVWAGPNSPLHF
TRBJ1-1 | TRBV6-2/TRBV6-3 | NA | CASSYYLGDEAFF
TRBJ2-1 | TRBV6-5 | NA | CASSYAGGTGSNEQFF
TRBJ1-2 | TRBV25-1 | medium-sized | CASSPSSIQGSNYGYTF